Listed below are T cell receptor beta chains from one sample, sequenced in a study of cytomegalovirus exposure and HLA in healthy donors. Sequenced by immunoSEQ multiplex PCR; TCRdb stores in-frame clones only, minus some. Seen here are 85,000 to 130,000 clones, about 76% observed once, and the top ten hold 5% to 7%. The material sequenced was PBMCs. Every receptor here comes from a woman aged 45 to 65 in good health and CMV-seropositive. The CDR3 runs from the conserved cysteine through the conserved F or W. Only some rows state a clone size, as once, few, many or a class for expanded clones.

v_call: TRBV7-9
clone_size: .
cdr3_aa: CASRLADTEAFF

v_call: TRBV4-2
clone_size: .
cdr3_aa: CASSQAPRDRLNTEAFF

v_call: TRBV4-1
clone_size: .
cdr3_aa: CASSQVGSRSYEQYF

v_call: TRBV27
clone_size: .
cdr3_aa: CASRLGRGQSETQYF

v_call: TRBV29-1
clone_size: .
cdr3_aa: CSVEVPDRGVETQYF

v_call: TRBV9
clone_size: .
cdr3_aa: CASSVGPGNTEAFF

v_call: TRBV15
clone_size: .
cdr3_aa: CATSRDLAQGRSPLHF

v_call: TRBV30
clone_size: .
cdr3_aa: CAWSVLAGETQYF

v_call: TRBV9
clone_size: .
cdr3_aa: CASSPRGLPYNNEQFF

v_call: TRBV18
clone_size: .
cdr3_aa: CASSNGLAGGNEQFF

v_call: TRBV6-1
clone_size: .
cdr3_aa: CASSEAPGDTQYF

v_call: TRBV5-1
clone_size: .
cdr3_aa: CASRRASSYQETQYF

v_call: TRBV18
clone_size: .
cdr3_aa: CASSYTDVGQEPYSPLHF

v_call: TRBV7-6
clone_size: .
cdr3_aa: CASSLSLSNTEAFF

v_call: TRBV6-1
clone_size: .
cdr3_aa: CASTIQSGPVQPQHF

v_call: TRBV5-1
clone_size: .
cdr3_aa: CASSSRTGAIETQYF

v_call: TRBV5-6
clone_size: once
cdr3_aa: CASSFGGAPDTQYF

v_call: TRBV7-9
clone_size: large
cdr3_aa: CASTSKFF

v_call: TRBV18
clone_size: few
cdr3_aa: CASSPSDGEKLFF

v_call: TRBV29-1
clone_size: .
cdr3_aa: CSVSSGGAETQYF

v_call: TRBV27
clone_size: once
cdr3_aa: CASSSGPGLAGGETQYF

v_call: TRBV5-1
clone_size: .
cdr3_aa: CASSLTGDYGYTF

v_call: TRBV5-4
clone_size: .
cdr3_aa: CASSLRGYGYGYTF

v_call: TRBV7-6
clone_size: once
cdr3_aa: CASSLITDQPQHF